This TCR beta chain was sequenced in a study of T cells in Graves' hyperthyroidism and ophthalmopathy. The overall study: Staff took peripheral blood when the initial diagnosis was made, before any treatment began.

The authors took PBMCs from 10 ml fresh peripheral blood. The CDR3 length is 15 residues. The trim removed 5 bases at V and 1 base at J, leaving 5 bases unmatched. CDR1 MNHEY and CDR2 SMNVEV come from the germline V gene (reference sequence). At least ten counts were recorded for this clonotype. Regions amplified from RNA transcripts were the TCR beta CDR3 regions. The TCR CDR3 first-round RT-PCR relied on the HTBI primer set. Via MiXCR, TCRdb re-called the multiplex PCR reads, giving one row per CDR3 protein. The data show roughly 720,000 distinct CDR3 sequences, 17% seen once. Source material: blood. The V and J genes are TRBV27 and TRBJ2-5; 9 bases are shared with TRBD2. The receptor's source is a man aged 50-60 years with Graves' hyperthyroidism. The CDR3 spells CASSAGGVVQETQYF. The CDR3 DNA sequence: TGTGCCAGCAGTGCGGGGGGGGTCGTCCAAGAGACCCAGTACTTC.